This T cell receptor (beta chain) was identified during a study of blood T cell repertoires in COVID-19. Study background: Nucleic acid was either cDNA or gDNA, and it came from T cells, B-cell-depleted T cells, or PBMCs.

Assay: immunoSEQ multiplex PCR; the TCRdb copy retains only in-frame clones and omits some. The sample records about 220,000 clones, 80% to 90% being singletons. V was shortened by 4 bases and J by 3 bases, with 12 bases between the two germline ends. This CDR3 contains 14 residues. Germline CDR1 reads SQVTM; CDR2 reads ANQGSEA. The chain has TRBV29-1 and TRBJ2-2; a weak D match, TRBD1 (6 bases). Material: peripheral blood. The source is a woman aged 55-69 years who had recovered from COVID-19. CDR3 sequence (DNA): TGCAGCGTTGCTGACAGGACGGACACCGGGGAGCTGTTTTTT. Translated: CSVADRTDTGELFF.